These 23 T cell receptor beta chains were sequenced from one sample in a study of blood T cells in healthy people across ages. Then a second PCR, running roughly 7 to 11 cycles, was carried out with a sample-barcoded 5' primer and a J-beta primer mix. TCRdb itself ran the 5' RACE reads through MiXCR, one entry per CDR3 protein. Counted here are just under 900,000 distinct CDR3 sequences, 25% to 30% occurring once; the ten biggest clones make up approximately 15%. Sequenced input: blood. These receptor sequences come from a woman at least 80 years old in good health.

This clonotype was found many times. The chain employs TRBV2 and TRBJ1-5; D ambiguous. V was clipped by 2 bases and J by 0 bases, with 5 bases between them. Germline V gene data show CDR1 as SNHLY and CDR2 as FYNNEI. The CDR3 extends over 14 amino acids. The CDR3 is CASSEHNSNQPQHF. For the CDR3, the DNA is TGTGCCAGCAGTGAACATAATAGCAATCAGCCCCAGCATTTT.

The rearrangement links TRBV20-1 to TRBJ2-5, with TRBD1 identical over 8 bases. With the DNA end fitting TRBJ2-7 better, the J assignment may be wrong. The CDR3 covers 14 residues. CDR1 is DFQATT, CDR2 SNEGSKA, per germline (reference sequence). As DNA, the CDR3 is TGCAGTGCTAGGCGGCCAGGGGGCCTGTACGAGCAGTACTTC. This encodes CSARRPGGLYEQYF.

This clonotype was picked up many times. The rearrangement links TRBV20-1 to TRBJ1-2; D gene unclear. This CDR3 spans 16 amino acids. V lost 0 bases, J lost 8 bases, and 22 bases lay in between. Germline CDR1 DFQATT, CDR2 SNEGSKA (reference sequence). The CDR3 protein is CSAREVGVGVGSGYTF. DNA of the CDR3: TGCAGTGCTAGAGAGGTCGGGGTAGGAGTCGGTTCGGGCTACACCTTC.

With respect to this clonotype: One junction end does not reproduce the germline sequence, and a read error may be involved. The rearrangement uses TRBV7-2 and TRBJ2-1; a possible D gene is TRBD2 (6 bases). The CDR3 totals 19 residues. Germline CDR1 SGHTA, CDR2 FQGNSA. This CDR3 is CASSPRTLLLASSHNEQFF. The DNA of the CDR3 is TGTGCCAGCAGCCCGAGGACCCTACTACTAGCCAGCTCCCACAATGAGCAGTTCTTC.

The J gene is TRBJ1-1, the V gene TRBV4-1; D remains ambiguous. Per germline, CDR1 MGHRA and CDR2 YSYEKL. V dropped 0 bases and J dropped 5 bases, with 7 bases sitting between them. This CDR3 is 13 amino acids long. Here the CDR3 reads CASSQEARTEAFF. DNA for the CDR3: TGCGCCAGCAGCCAAGAGGCAAGGACTGAAGCTTTCTTT.

Notes on this clonotype: Its ends do not fully match the called genes, so a read error is possible. The chain couples TRBV7-2 to TRBJ1-1, with 7 bases matching TRBD1. CDR3 length: 15 residues. The V gene's germline CDR1 is SGHTA and CDR2 FQGNSA. DNA for the CDR3: TGTGCCGGCAGCCGCGGGGACAGACGGAACACTGAAGCTTTCTTT. Translation gives CAGSRGDRRNTEAFF.

In regard to this clonotype: A single base separates this from a much larger clone, so it may be a read error. The V gene is TRBV28, the J gene TRBJ2-1; 11 bases are shared with TRBD2. Losses at the gene ends were 6 bases for V and 8 bases for J; bases not matched to a gene: 12. Germline V lookup: CDR1 MDHEN, CDR2 SYDVKM. CDR3 size: 16 residues. This CDR3 is CASRYTGASGGYEQFF. The CDR3 DNA is TGTGCCAGCAGATATACCGGGGCTAGCGGGGGGTATGAGCAGTTCTTC.

The chain uses TRBV6-2 or TRBV6-3 and TRBJ1-5; D uncertain. V lost 8 bases, J lost 6 bases, and 17 bases lay in between. The CDR3 is 14 residues long. CDR1 and CDR2 from the germline V gene are MNHEY and SVGEGT. The CDR3 region is CASSIEEWTQPQHF. DNA for the CDR3: TGTGCCAGCTCCATAGAAGAGTGGACTCAGCCCCAGCATTTT.

This clonotype was seen only once. This may stem from a read error, because a much larger clone lies one nucleotide away. The chain uses TRBV7-9 and TRBJ2-3, with D unresolved. CDR3 length: 13 amino acids. Germline CDR1 is SEHNR and CDR2 is FQNEAQ (reference sequence). The CDR3 bases are TGTGCCAGCAGCGGGTCGGGCACAGATACGCGGTATTTT. This sequence encodes CASSGSGTDTRYF.

V is TRBV7-8 and J is TRBJ1-2; 8 positions match TRBD1. The CDR3 is made up of 15 amino acids. CDR1 and CDR2 (germline): SGHVS, FQNEAQ. With V trimmed by 5 bases and J by 4 bases, 9 bases remained unmatched. The CDR3 DNA reads as TGTGCCAGCAGCAAGGACAGGGCCAAGTTCTATGGCTACACCTTC. Its protein product is CASSKDRAKFYGYTF.

Ten or more counts support this clonotype. The chain links TRBV6-2 or TRBV6-3 to TRBJ2-1; TRBD2 aligns across 8 bases. J lost 15 bases, V lost 5 bases, and 6 bases had no gene match. Germline assignment: CDR1 MNHEY and CDR2 SVGEGT. CDR3 length: 11 amino acids. The CDR3 loop reads CASSTPGGVFF. The CDR3 DNA sequence: TGTGCCAGCAGTACCCCGGGGGGGGTGTTCTTC.

The chain employs TRBV3-1 and TRBJ2-7; perhaps TRBD1 as D (5 bases). The V gene's germline CDR1 is LGHDT and CDR2 YNNKEL (reference sequence). This CDR3 has 14 amino acids. V was pared by 4 bases and J by 0 bases, with 10 bases between. DNA for the CDR3: TGTGCCAGCAGCCGCGACAGTACCTCCTACGAGCAGTACTTC. As protein: CASSRDSTSYEQYF.

This clonotype has at least ten counts. The chain combines TRBV5-1 with TRBJ2-7, with D possibly TRBD2 on 5 matching bases. This CDR3 contains 14 residues. The V end lost 4 bases, the J end lost 1 base, and 12 bases lay between the germline ends. Germline assignment: CDR1 SGHRS and CDR2 YFSETQ. This chain's CDR3 is CASSDPKRSYEQYF. Written as DNA, the CDR3 is TGCGCCAGCAGCGACCCAAAGCGGTCCTACGAGCAGTACTTC.

This clonotype was detected ten times or more. The J gene is TRBJ1-5, the V gene TRBV10-1; D gene unclear. CDR3 length: 13 residues. V lost 2 bases and J 6 bases, leaving 8 bases between the germline ends. Germline-derived CDR1 and CDR2 are WNHNN and SYGVQD (reference sequence). The CDR3 bases are TGCGCCAGCAGTGAGGTCCGGTCTCAGCCCCAGCATTTT. This gives the protein CASSEVRSQPQHF.

Remarks on this clonotype: It may be a read error: a sequence one base away is much more abundant. The CDR3 end shows no conserved phenylalanine or tryptophan, and so a read error is likely. The CDR3, as DNA: TGTGCCAGCAGCTTAGAACTAATGGAGACCCAGTACTGC. Protein product: CASSLELMETQYC. This sequence joins TRBV11-2 and TRBJ2-5; D gene uncertain. Germline V gene data show CDR1 as SGHAT and CDR2 as FQNNGV. V was clipped by 0 bases and J by 5 bases, with 7 bases between them. The CDR3 covers 13 residues.

The sample holds many counts of this clonotype. The chain uses TRBV5-5 and TRBJ1-5; D not certain. The V end lost 4 bases, the J end lost 4 bases, and 9 bases lay between the germline ends. In germline, CDR1 is SGHKS, CDR2 YYEKEE (reference sequence). The CDR3 has 13 amino acids. The CDR3 bases are TGTGCCAGCAGCAGGGATATAAATCAGCCCCAGCATTTT. This gives the protein CASSRDINQPQHF.

There are many counts of this clonotype. The chain has TRBV20-1 and TRBJ2-3; TRBD1 matches at 7 bases. The CDR3 is made up of 13 amino acids. Germline V CDR1 and CDR2: DFQATT, SNEGSKA (reference sequence). The trim removed 6 bases at V and 1 base at J, leaving 4 bases unmatched. The CDR3 bases are TGCAGTGCGCGGACAGGCGGCACAGATACGCAGTATTTT. It translates to CSARTGGTDTQYF.

The count of this clonotype is one. This sequence may be a read error, since a much larger clone differs from it by one base. The final CDR3 position lacks the conserved phenylalanine or tryptophan, pointing to a likely read error. V usage is TRBV7-2 and J usage is TRBJ2-7; D might be TRBD1 or TRBD2, each matching 6 bases. Trimming stripped 9 bases from V and 4 bases from J, with 16 bases between. The CDR3 sequence is 13 residues long. The germline gives CDR1 SGHTA, CDR2 FQGNSA. Here the CDR3 reads CASSGGNTYEQYC. The CDR3 bases are TGTGCCAGTTCCGGGGGCAATACGTACGAGCAGTACTGC.

This clonotype was seen ten or more times. This chain uses TRBV7-9 with TRBJ2-1, with TRBD2 as a possible D gene (8 bases). V was shortened by 11 bases and J by 7 bases, with 21 bases between the two germline ends. There are 14 residues in the CDR3. Germline V gene lookup returns CDR1 SEHNR and CDR2 FQNEAQ (reference sequence). Here the CDR3 reads CAVPRGVRGNEQFF. CDR3 nucleotide sequence: TGTGCCGTACCGCGGGGGGTCAGGGGGAATGAGCAGTTCTTC.

This clonotype was picked up one time. The rearrangement uses TRBV20-1 and TRBJ1-1, with 7 nucleotides matching TRBD1. CDR3 length equals 18 residues. V lost 2 bases to trimming and J lost 0 bases; unmatched junction nucleotides: 15. Germline V gives CDR1 DFQATT, CDR2 SNEGSKA (reference sequence). In DNA, the CDR3 is TGCAGTGCTAGAAGTCGGACAGGATGGTCTCGGATGAACACTGAAGCTTTCTTT. It codes for CSARSRTGWSRMNTEAFF.

The chain employs TRBV7-9 and TRBJ1-1; D not resolved. CDR1 and CDR2 (germline): SEHNR, FQNEAQ (reference sequence). The CDR3 sequence is 14 residues long. Trimming stripped 2 bases from V and 8 bases from J, with 15 bases between. CDR3 in DNA: TGTGCCAGCAGCTTACAATCGGAAGTTGGGGAAGCTTTCTTT. Amino acid sequence: CASSLQSEVGEAFF. The full variable domain, with the rest looked up from reference TRBV7-9 and TRBJ1-1, is DTGVSQNPRHKITKRGQNVTFRCDPISEHNRLYWYRQTLGQGPEFLTYFQNEAQLEKSRLLSDRFSAERPKGSFSTLEIQRTEQGDSAMYLCASSLQSEVGEAFFGQGTRLTVV.

This clonotype was detected only a few times. This sequence joins TRBV5-1 and TRBJ2-1; 9 positions agree with TRBD2. The CDR3 length is 13 residues. Looked up from germline, CDR1 is SGHRS and CDR2 is YFSETQ. J lost 13 bases, V lost 5 bases, and 10 bases had no gene match. The CDR3 here is CASSPSGVETQFF. CDR3 DNA: TGCGCCAGCAGTCCTAGCGGGGTGGAGACCCAGTTCTTC.

This clonotype has ten or more counts. The chain joins TRBV7-9 to TRBJ2-1; 7 bases line up with TRBD1. CDR3 size: 12 residues. The germline gives CDR1 SEHNR, CDR2 FQNEAQ (reference sequence). With V trimmed by 3 bases and J by 9 bases, 2 bases remained unmatched. This CDR3 is CASSLDRSEQFF. The CDR3 nucleotides are TGTGCCAGCAGCTTGGACAGGTCTGAGCAGTTCTTC.